The clone carrying this T cell receptor (beta chain) has only a few counts. The entry originates in a study of identical twins. The V and J ends lost 6 bases and 1 base, in that order; junction bases with no gene match: 6. The CDR3 covers 15 residues. CDR1 is LGHDT and CDR2 is YNNKEL in the germline V gene (reference sequence). Unique molecular identifiers were present on cDNA, and template switching added a universal primer site. From the 5' RACE reads, TCRdb called clonotypes with MiXCR, one entry per CDR3 protein. The table has more than 1.5 million distinct CDR3 sequences, about 32% seen once. The chain couples TRBV3-1 to TRBJ2-3; 8 bases line up with TRBD1. The sequenced sample was cord blood. The clonotype originates from a newborn girl in good health. CDR3: CASSPTGVRTDTQYF. In DNA form, the CDR3 reads TGTGCCAGCAGTCCGACAGGGGTCCGCACAGATACGCAGTATTTT.